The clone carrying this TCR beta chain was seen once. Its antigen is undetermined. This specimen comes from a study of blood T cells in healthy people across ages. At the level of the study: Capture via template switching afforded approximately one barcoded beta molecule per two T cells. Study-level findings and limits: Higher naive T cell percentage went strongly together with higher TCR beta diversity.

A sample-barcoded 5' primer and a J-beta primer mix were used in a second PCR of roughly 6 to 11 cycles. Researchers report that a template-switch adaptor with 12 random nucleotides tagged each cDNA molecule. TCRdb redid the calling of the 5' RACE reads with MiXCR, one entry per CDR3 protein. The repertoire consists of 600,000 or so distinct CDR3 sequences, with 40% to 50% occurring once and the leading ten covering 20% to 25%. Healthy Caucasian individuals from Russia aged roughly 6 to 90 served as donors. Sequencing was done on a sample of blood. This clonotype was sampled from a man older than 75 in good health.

CDR3 sequence: CASSLSLAGATYEQFF. The CDR3 DNA is TGTGCCAGCAGCTTGTCACTAGCGGGAGCGACATATGAGCAGTTCTTC. This chain joins TRBV4-2 and TRBJ2-1; 11 bases match TRBD2. The CDR3 is 16 amino acids. The ends lost 5 bases at V and 8 bases at J; junction bases unmatched: 11. Per germline, CDR1 LGHNA and CDR2 YNFKEQ.